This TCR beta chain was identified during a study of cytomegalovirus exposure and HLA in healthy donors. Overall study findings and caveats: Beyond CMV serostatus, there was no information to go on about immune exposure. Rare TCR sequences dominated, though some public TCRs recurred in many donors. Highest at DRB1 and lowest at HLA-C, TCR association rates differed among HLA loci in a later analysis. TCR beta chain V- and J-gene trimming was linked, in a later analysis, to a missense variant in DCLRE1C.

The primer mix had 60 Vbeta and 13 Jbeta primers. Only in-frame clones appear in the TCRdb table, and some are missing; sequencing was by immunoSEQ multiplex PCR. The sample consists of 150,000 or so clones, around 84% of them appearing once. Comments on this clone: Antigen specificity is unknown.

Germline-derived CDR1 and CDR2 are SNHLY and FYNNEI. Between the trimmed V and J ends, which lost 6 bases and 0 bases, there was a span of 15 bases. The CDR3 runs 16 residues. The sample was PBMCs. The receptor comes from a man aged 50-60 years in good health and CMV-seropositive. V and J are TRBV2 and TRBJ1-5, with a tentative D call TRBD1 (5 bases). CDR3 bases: TGTGCCAGCAGCCGGGTACGGGGGATTAGCAATCAGCCCCAGCATTTT. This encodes CASSRVRGISNQPQHF.